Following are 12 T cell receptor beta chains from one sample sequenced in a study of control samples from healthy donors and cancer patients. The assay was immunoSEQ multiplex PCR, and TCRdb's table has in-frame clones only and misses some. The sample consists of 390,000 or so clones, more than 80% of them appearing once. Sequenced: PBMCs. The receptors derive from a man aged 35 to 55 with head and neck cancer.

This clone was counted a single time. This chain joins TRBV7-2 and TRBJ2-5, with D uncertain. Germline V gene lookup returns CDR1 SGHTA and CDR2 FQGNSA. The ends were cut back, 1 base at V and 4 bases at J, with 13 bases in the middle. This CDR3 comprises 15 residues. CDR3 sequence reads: CASSLETARRETQYF. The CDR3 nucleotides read TGTGCCAGCAGCTTAGAGACCGCGCGAAGAGAGACCCAGTACTTC.

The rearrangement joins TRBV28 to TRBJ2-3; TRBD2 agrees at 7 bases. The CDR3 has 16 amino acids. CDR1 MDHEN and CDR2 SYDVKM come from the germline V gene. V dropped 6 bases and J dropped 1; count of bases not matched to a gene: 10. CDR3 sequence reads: CASRSQGGPRTDTQYF. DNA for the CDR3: TGTGCCAGCAGGAGCCAGGGAGGGCCCCGCACAGATACGCAGTATTTT.

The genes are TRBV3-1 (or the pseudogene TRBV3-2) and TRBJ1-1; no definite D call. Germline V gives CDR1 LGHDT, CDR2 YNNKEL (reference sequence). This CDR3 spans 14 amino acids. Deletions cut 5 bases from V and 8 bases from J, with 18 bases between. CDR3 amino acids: CASSSSPRLREAFF. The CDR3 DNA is TGTGCCAGCAGCTCCAGTCCTAGACTGCGGGAAGCTTTCTTT.

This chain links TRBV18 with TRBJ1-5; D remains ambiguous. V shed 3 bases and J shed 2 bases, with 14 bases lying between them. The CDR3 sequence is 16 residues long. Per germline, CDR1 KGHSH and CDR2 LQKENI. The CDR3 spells CASSPSTLVGNQPQHF. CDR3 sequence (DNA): TGTGCCAGCTCACCTAGCACCCTTGTGGGCAATCAGCCCCAGCATTTT.

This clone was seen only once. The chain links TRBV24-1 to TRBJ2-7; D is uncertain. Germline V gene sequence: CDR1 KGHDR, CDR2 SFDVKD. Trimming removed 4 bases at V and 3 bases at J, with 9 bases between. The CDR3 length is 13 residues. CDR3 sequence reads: CATSDDTDYEQYF. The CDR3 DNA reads TGTGCCACCAGTGACGACACTGACTACGAGCAGTACTTC.

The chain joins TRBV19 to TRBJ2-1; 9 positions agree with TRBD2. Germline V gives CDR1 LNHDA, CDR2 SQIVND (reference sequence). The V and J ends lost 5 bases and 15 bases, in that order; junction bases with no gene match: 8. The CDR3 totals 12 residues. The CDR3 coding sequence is TGTGCCAGTAGTCTCCGAGCGGGGGGCAGGTTCTTC. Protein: CASSLRAGGRFF.

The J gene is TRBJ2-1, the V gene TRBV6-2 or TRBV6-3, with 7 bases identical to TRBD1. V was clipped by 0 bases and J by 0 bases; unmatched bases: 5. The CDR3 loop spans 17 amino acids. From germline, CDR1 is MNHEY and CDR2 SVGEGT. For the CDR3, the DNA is TGTGCCAGCAGTTACTCAGGGACAGAGACCTCCTACAATGAGCAGTTCTTC. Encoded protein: CASSYSGTETSYNEQFF.

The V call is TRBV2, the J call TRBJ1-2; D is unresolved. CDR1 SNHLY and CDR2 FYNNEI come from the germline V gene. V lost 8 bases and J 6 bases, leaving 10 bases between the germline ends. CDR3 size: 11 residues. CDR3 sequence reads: CASGRKDGYTF. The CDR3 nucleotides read TGTGCCAGCGGTAGAAAGGATGGCTACACCTTC. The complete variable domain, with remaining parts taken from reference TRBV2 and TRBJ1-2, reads EPEVTQTPSHQVTQMGQEVILRCVPISNHLYFYWYRQILGQKVEFLVSFYNNEISEKSEIFDDQFSVERPDGSNFTLKIRSTKLEDSAMYFCASGRKDGYTFGSGTRLTVV.

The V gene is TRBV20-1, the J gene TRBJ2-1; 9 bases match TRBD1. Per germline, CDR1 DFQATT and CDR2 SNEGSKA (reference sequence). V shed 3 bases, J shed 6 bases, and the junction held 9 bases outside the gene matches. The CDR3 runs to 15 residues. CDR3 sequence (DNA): TGCAGTGCTAGTTCCGGGGACAGGGTGGGCAATGAGCAGTTCTTC. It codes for CSASSGDRVGNEQFF.

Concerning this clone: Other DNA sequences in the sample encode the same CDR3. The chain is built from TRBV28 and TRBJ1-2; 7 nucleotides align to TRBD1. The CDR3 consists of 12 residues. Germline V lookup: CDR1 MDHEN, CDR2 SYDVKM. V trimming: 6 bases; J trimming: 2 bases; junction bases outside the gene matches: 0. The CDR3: CASRTGNYGYTF. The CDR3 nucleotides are TGTGCCAGCAGGACAGGGAACTATGGCTACACCTTC.

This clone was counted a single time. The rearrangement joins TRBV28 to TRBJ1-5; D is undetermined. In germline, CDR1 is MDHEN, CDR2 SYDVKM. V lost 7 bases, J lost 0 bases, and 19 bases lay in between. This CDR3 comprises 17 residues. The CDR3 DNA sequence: TGTGCCAGCATCGGAGGTGGCTCCCCCTATAGCAATCAGCCCCAGCATTTT. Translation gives CASIGGGSPYSNQPQHF.

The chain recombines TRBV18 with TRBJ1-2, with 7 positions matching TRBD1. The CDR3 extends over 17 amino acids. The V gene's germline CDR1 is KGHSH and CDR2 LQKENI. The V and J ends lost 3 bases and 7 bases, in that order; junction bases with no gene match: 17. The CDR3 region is CASSPIIRTGKVGGYTF. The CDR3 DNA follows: TGTGCCAGCTCACCCATCATCCGGACAGGCAAAGTAGGTGGCTACACCTTC.